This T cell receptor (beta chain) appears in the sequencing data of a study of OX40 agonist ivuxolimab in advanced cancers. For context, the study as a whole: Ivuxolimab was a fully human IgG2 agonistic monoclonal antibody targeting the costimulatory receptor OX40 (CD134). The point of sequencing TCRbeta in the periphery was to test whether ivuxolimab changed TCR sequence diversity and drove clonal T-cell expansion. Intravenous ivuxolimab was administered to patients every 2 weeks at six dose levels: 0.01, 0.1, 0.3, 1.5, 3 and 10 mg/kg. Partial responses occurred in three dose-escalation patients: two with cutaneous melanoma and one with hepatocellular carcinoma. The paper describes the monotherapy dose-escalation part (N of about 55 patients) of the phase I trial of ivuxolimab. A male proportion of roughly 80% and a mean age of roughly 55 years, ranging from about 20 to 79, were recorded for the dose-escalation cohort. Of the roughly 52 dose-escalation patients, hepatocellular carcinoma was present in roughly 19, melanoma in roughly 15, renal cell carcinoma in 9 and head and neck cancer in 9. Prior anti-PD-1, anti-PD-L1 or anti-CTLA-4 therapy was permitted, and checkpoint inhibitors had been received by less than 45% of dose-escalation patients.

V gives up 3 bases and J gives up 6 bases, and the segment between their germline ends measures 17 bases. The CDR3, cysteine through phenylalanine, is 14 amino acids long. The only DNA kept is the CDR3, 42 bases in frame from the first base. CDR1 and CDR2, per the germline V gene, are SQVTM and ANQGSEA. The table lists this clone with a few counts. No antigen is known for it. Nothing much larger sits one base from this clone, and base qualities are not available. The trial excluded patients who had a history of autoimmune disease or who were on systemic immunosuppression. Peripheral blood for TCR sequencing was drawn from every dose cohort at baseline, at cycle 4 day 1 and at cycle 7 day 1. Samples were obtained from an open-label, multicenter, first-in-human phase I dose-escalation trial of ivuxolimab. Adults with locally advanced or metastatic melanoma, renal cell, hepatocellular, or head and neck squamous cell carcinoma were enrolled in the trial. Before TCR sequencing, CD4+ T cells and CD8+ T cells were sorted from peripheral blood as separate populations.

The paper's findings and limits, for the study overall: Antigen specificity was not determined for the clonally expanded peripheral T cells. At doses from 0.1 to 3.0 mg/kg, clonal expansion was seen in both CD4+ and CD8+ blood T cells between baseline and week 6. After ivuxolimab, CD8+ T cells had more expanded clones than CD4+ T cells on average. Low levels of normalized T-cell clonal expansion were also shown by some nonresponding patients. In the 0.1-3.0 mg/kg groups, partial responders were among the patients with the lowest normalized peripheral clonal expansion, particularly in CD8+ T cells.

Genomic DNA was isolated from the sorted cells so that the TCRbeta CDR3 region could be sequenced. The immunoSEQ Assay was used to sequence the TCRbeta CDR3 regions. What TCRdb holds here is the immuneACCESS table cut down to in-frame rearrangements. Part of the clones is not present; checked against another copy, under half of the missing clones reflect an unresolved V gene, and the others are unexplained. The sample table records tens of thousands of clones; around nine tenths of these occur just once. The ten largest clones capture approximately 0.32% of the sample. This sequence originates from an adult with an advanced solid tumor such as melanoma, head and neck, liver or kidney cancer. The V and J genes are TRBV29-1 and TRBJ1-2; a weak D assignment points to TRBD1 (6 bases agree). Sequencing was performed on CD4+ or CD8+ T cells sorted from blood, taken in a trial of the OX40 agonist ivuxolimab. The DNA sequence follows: TGCAGCGTTGATCCTGCGGCCGGGACACATGGCTACACCTTC. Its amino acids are CSVDPAAGTHGYTF.